This T cell receptor (beta chain) came from a study of T-cell memory formation after mild COVID-19. Whole-study results and caveats: CM and EM subsets held most contracting CD4+ clones; EMRA held CD8+ ones.

This clonotype appeared a few times. Its antigen is not identified. V lost 1 base to trimming and J lost 1 base, with 2 bases between them. This CDR3 has 12 amino acids. From germline, CDR1 is MGHDK and CDR2 SYGVNS. TCRdb re-analysed the 5' RACE reads in MiXCR, keeping a single row per CDR3 protein. The table has around 150,000 distinct CDR3 sequences, around a third seen once. Material: PBMCs or a T cell subset sorted from them (not recorded which). This receptor was obtained from an adult woman who had mild COVID-19 (a few samples of this study predate the infection). Cell type and time point are not known. The rearrangement uses TRBV25-1 and TRBJ2-7; D is unclear. The CDR3 loop is CASSEFSYEQYF. The CDR3 DNA is TGTGCCAGCAGTGAATTTTCCTACGAGCAGTACTTC.